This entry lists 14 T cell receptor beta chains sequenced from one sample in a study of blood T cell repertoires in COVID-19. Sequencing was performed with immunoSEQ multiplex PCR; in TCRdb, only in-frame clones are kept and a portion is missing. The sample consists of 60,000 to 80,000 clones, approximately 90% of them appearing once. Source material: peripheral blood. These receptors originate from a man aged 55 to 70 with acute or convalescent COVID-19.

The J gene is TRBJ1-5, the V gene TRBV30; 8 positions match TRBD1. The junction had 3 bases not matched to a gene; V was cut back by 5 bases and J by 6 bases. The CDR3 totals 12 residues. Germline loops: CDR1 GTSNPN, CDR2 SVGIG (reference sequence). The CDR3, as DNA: TGTGCCTGGGGACAGGGAGGTCAGCCCCAGCATTTT. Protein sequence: CAWGQGGQPQHF.

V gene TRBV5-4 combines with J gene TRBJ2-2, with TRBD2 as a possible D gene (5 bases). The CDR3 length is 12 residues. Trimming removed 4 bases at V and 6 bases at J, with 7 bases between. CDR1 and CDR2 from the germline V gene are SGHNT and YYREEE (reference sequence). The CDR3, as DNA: TGTGCCAGCAGCGGCGGGCCCGGGGAGCTGTTTTTT. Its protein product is CASSGGPGELFF.

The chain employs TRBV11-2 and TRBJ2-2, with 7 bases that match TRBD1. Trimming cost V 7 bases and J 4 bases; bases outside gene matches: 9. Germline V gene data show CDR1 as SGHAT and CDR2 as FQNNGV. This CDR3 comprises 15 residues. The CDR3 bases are TGTGCCAGCACCCGGACAGGCAGGGGCACCGGGGAGCTGTTTTTT. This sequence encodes CASTRTGRGTGELFF.

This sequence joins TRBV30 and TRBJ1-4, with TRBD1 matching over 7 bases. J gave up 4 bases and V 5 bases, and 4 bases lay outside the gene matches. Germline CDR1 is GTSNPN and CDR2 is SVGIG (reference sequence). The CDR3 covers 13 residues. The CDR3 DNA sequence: TGTGCCTGGCAGACAGGGATTAATGAAAAACTGTTTTTT. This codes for CAWQTGINEKLFF.

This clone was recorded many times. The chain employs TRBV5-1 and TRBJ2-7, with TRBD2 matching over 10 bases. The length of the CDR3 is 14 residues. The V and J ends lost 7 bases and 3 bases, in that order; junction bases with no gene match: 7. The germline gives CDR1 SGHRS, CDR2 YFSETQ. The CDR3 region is CASAYRTSGYEQYF. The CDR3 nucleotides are TGCGCCAGCGCCTATCGGACTAGCGGCTACGAGCAGTACTTC.

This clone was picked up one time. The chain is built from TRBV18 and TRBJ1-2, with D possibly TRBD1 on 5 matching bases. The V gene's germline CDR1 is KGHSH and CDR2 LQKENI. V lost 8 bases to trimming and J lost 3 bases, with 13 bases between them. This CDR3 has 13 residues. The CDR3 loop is CASTGGDDYGYTF. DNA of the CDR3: TGTGCCAGCACGGGGGGGGACGACTATGGCTACACCTTC.

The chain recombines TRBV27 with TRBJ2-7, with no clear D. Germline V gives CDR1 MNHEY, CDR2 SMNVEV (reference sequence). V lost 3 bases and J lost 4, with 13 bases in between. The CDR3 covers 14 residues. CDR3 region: CASSFREQTYEQYF. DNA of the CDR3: TGTGCCAGCAGTTTTCGAGAACAGACGTACGAGCAGTACTTC.

The CDR3 DNA follows: TGCGCCAGCAGCTTCCCGGGGGGGCTGGAGCAGTACTTC. Amino acids: CASSFPGGLEQYF. This chain links TRBV5-1 with TRBJ2-7; TRBD2 aligns across 8 bases. Looked up from germline, CDR1 is SGHRS and CDR2 is YFSETQ. The CDR3 covers 13 residues. V trimming: 2 bases; J trimming: 7 bases; junction bases outside the gene matches: 5.

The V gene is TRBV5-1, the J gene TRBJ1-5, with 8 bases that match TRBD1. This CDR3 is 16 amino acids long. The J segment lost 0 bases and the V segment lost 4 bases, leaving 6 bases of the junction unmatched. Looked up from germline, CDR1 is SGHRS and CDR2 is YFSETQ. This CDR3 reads CASSPGTGNSNQPQHF. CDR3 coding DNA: TGCGCCAGCAGCCCCGGGACAGGCAATAGCAATCAGCCCCAGCATTTT.

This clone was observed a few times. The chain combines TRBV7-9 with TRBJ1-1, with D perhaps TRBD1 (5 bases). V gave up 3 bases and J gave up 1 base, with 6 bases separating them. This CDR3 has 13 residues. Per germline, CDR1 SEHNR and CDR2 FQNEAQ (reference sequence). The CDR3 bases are TGTGCCAGCAGCTTCGGGGGGAACACTGAAGCTTTCTTT. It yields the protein CASSFGGNTEAFF. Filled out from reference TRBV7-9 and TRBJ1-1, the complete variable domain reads DTGVSQNPRHKITKRGQNVTFRCDPISEHNRLYWYRQTLGQGPEFLTYFQNEAQLEKSRLLSDRFSAERPKGSFSTLEIQRTEQGDSAMYLCASSFGGNTEAFFGQGTRLTVV.

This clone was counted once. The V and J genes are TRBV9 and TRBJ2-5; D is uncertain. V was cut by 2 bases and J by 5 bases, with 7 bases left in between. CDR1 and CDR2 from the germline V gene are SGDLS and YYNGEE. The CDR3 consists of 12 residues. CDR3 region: CASSVDLETQYF. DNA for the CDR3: TGTGCCAGCAGCGTTGACTTGGAGACCCAGTACTTC.

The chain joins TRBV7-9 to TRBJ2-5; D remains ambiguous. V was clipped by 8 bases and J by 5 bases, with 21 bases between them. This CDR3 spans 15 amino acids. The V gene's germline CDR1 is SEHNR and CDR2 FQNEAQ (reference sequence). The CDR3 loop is CASRSLVLNGETQYF. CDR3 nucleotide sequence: TGTGCCAGCCGATCCCTTGTGCTAAACGGGGAGACCCAGTACTTC.

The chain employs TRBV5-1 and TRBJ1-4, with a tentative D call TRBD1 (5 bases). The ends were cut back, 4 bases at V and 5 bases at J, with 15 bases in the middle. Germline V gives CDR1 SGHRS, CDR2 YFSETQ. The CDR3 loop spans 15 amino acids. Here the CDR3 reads CASSGQGGQNEKLFF. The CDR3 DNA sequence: TGCGCCAGCAGCGGGCAGGGAGGGCAAAATGAAAAACTGTTTTTT.

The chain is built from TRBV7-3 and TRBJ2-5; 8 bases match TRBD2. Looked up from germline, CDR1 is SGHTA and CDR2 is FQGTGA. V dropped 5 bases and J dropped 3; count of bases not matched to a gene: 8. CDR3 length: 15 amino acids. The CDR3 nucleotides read TGTGCCAGCAGCCCCCGGGGAGCGGGAGAAGAGACCCAGTACTTC. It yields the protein CASSPRGAGEETQYF. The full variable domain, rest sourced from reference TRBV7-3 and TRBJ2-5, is GAGVSQTPSNKVTEKGKYVELRCDPISGHTALYWYRQSLGQGPEFLIYFQGTGAADDSGLPNDRFFAVRPEGSVSTLKIQRTERGDSAVYLCASSPRGAGEETQYFGPGTRLLVL.